This T cell receptor (beta chain) was documented in a study of blood T cell repertoires in COVID-19. Across the whole study: Acute and convalescent COVID-19 samples came from the United States, Italy and Spain. T cells, B-cell-depleted T cells, or PBMCs supplied cDNA or gDNA.

The CDR3 runs 17 residues. V lost 1 base and J 0 bases, leaving 13 bases between the germline ends. Per the germline V gene, CDR1 is SGHTA and CDR2 is FQGTGA. Libraries were prepared by immunoSEQ multiplex PCR; TCRdb keeps only in-frame clonotypes and omits some of them. Of some 200,000 clones in the sample, around 80% were seen once. The source is a woman aged 80 or over with COVID-19, enrolled during active disease. The chain combines TRBV7-3 with TRBJ1-3; D gene ambiguous. The sample was peripheral blood. Written as DNA, the CDR3 is TGTGCCAGCAGCTTAAGTGGGTGGAGAGGCTCTGGAAACACCATATATTTT. Encoded protein: CASSLSGWRGSGNTIYF.